This passage covers 10 T cell receptor beta chains from one sample sequenced in a study of blood T cell repertoires in COVID-19. Assay used: immunoSEQ multiplex PCR; TCRdb lists only in-frame clones, some missing. The repertoire holds 90,000 to 130,000 clones, with 75% to 80% as singletons. The specimen was peripheral blood. The receptor set was obtained from a woman of 80 years or more with active or convalescent COVID-19.

CDR3 bases: TGTGCCAGCAGTTTGGAAGCGGGAGGGCCCGGGGAGCTGTTTTTT. This sequence encodes CASSLEAGGPGELFF. J is TRBJ2-2 and V is TRBV27; TRBD2 aligns across 10 bases. Per germline, CDR1 MNHEY and CDR2 SMNVEV (reference sequence). Unmatched junction bases numbered 4, after V lost 3 bases and J lost 6 bases. The CDR3 covers 15 residues.

The J gene is TRBJ2-5, the V gene TRBV5-1, with a possible D match to TRBD2 (6 bases). Deletions cut 1 base from V and 3 bases from J, with 10 bases between. The CDR3 consists of 14 residues. Looked up from germline, CDR1 is SGHRS and CDR2 is YFSETQ. CDR3 sequence reads: CASSLMVAEETQYF. In DNA, the CDR3 is TGCGCCAGCAGCTTGATGGTAGCGGAAGAGACCCAGTACTTC.

This clone was observed at least ten times. J is TRBJ2-3 and V is TRBV4-1; D is perhaps TRBD2 (6 bases). V lost 1 base and J lost 1, with 9 bases in between. Germline CDR1 reads MGHRA; CDR2 reads YSYEKL. The length of the CDR3 is 15 residues. The CDR3 sequence is CASSQGGMGTDTQYF. CDR3 DNA sequence: TGCGCCAGCAGCCAAGGCGGGATGGGCACAGATACGCAGTATTTT.

This rearrangement joins TRBV28 to TRBJ2-7; possible D gene TRBD2, 6 bases. V was trimmed by 5 bases and J by 2 bases, leaving 16 bases between them. Germline-derived CDR1 and CDR2 are MDHEN and SYDVKM. The CDR3 contains 15 residues. This CDR3 is CASSGSGFPAYEQYF. DNA for the CDR3: TGTGCCAGCAGTGGCAGCGGGTTTCCAGCCTACGAGCAGTACTTC.

The chain recombines TRBV5-8 with TRBJ1-2, with D maybe TRBD1 (6 bases). The V gene's germline CDR1 is SGHTS and CDR2 YDEGEE. The CDR3 is made up of 15 amino acids. The V gene lost 4 bases and the J gene lost 6 bases, with 19 bases spanning the gap. The CDR3 DNA is TGTGCCAGCAGCCCGGGGGGCAGCCCTAGGCATGGCTACACCTTC. Residues: CASSPGGSPRHGYTF. The full variable domain, its missing parts supplied by reference TRBV5-8 and TRBJ1-2, is EAGVTQSPTHLIKTRGQQATLRCSPISGHTSVYWYQQALGLGLQFLLWYDEGEERNRGNFPPRFSGRQFPNYSSELNVNALELEDSALYLCASSPGGSPRHGYTFGSGTRLTVV.

The chain recombines TRBV4-3 with TRBJ2-1; possibly TRBD2 for D (5 bases). Germline V CDR1 and CDR2: LGHNA, YSLEER. This CDR3 contains 16 residues. V was trimmed by 0 bases and J by 6 bases, leaving 15 bases between them. The CDR3 DNA reads as TGCGCCAGCAGCCAAGATCCGCCGGGGTACCTCAATGAGCAGTTCTTC. Amino acid sequence: CASSQDPPGYLNEQFF.

The chain links TRBV4-3 to TRBJ2-1; tentative D call: TRBD2 (6 bases). Germline V lookup: CDR1 LGHNA, CDR2 YSLEER. This CDR3 is built from 16 residues. V was clipped by 0 bases and J by 2 bases, with 11 bases between them. DNA of the CDR3: TGCGCCAGCAGCCAAGATCTGGACTATACCTACAATGAGCAGTTCTTC. Translation: CASSQDLDYTYNEQFF.

The chain links TRBV5-1 to TRBJ1-1; weak D call: TRBD1 (5 bases). Germline V CDR1 and CDR2: SGHRS, YFSETQ. This CDR3 spans 15 amino acids. V was shortened by 1 base and J by 0 bases, with 10 bases between the two germline ends. The CDR3 bases are TGCGCCAGCAGCTTGCAGTCAGGGTTGAACACTGAAGCTTTCTTT. Translating gives CASSLQSGLNTEAFF.

The genes are TRBV12-3 or TRBV12-4 and TRBJ1-3; D is unresolved. V was cut by 5 bases and J by 4 bases, with 9 bases left in between. CDR3 length: 13 amino acids. The CDR3 here is CASSAVAGNTIYF. The DNA for the CDR3 is TGTGCCAGCAGTGCCGTTGCGGGAAACACCATATATTTT.

This rearrangement joins TRBV7-2 to TRBJ1-3, with TRBD1 identical over 7 bases. V lost 4 bases and J lost 4; bases outside the gene matches: 13. CDR3 size: 17 residues. The V gene's germline CDR1 is SGHTA and CDR2 FQGNSA. CDR3 protein: CASSYRTGVLGGNTIYF. The CDR3 DNA reads TGTGCCAGCAGCTACAGGACAGGCGTGCTAGGAGGAAACACCATATATTTT.